These 31 T cell receptor beta chains originate from one sample sequenced in a study of cytomegalovirus exposure and HLA in healthy donors. The PCR was carried out with 60 Vbeta primers and 13 Jbeta primers. Profiled with immunoSEQ multiplex PCR; TCRdb holds only in-frame clones, not every one. The sample lists about 160,000 clones, more than 70% occurring once. The sequencing sample was made of PBMCs. These TCRs come from a male donor in good health and CMV-seronegative.

The rearrangement links TRBV11-3 to TRBJ1-5, with 8 positions matching TRBD1. The CDR3 is 20 residues long. Looked up from germline, CDR1 is SGHNT and CDR2 is YENEEA. Losses at the gene ends were 3 bases for V and 2 bases for J; bases not matched to a gene: 18. CDR3 sequence reads: CASSLNPAAGGAWGNQPQHF. In DNA, the CDR3 is TGTGCCAGCAGCTTGAACCCGGCTGCAGGGGGCGCGTGGGGCAATCAGCCCCAGCATTTT.

This sequence joins TRBV18 and TRBJ2-1; D is perhaps TRBD2 (5 bases). The V end was cut by 3 bases, the J end by 6 bases, with 15 bases between. The CDR3 has 15 amino acids. CDR1 and CDR2 from the germline V gene are KGHSH and LQKENI. DNA of the CDR3: TGTGCCAGCTCACCGGGAGCCCCCACCCCCAATGAGCAGTTCTTC. Encoded protein: CASSPGAPTPNEQFF.

This clone was counted only a few times. The chain couples TRBV7-3 to TRBJ2-2; 11 bases fit TRBD2. Germline-derived CDR1 and CDR2 are SGHTA and FQGTGA. The CDR3 sequence is 15 residues long. The V segment lost 5 bases and the J segment 7 bases; nucleotides outside the gene matches: 6. The CDR3 region has the DNA TGTGCCAGCAGCGCGCCGGGACTAGCGGACGGGGAGCTGTTTTTT. This gives the protein CASSAPGLADGELFF.

The J gene is TRBJ1-4, the V gene TRBV9, with D unresolved. Between the trimmed V and J ends, which lost 3 bases and 4 bases, there was a span of 19 bases. Germline assignment: CDR1 SGDLS and CDR2 YYNGEE. The CDR3 has 17 amino acids. The DNA for the CDR3 is TGTGCCAGCAGCGCGAGAGGCGGGGAGGGCTTTAATGAAAAACTGTTTTTT. Translating it yields CASSARGGEGFNEKLFF.

The chain uses TRBV5-1 and TRBJ2-5, with no clear D. The end of the DNA aligns better with TRBJ2-7, so the J call may be wrong. The germline V gene has CDR1 SGHRS and CDR2 YFSETQ. CDR3 length: 15 residues. The CDR3, as DNA: TGCGCCAGCAGTTCCTTAAGTGAAAATGCCTACGAGCAGTACTTC. It specifies CASSSLSENAYEQYF.

V gene TRBV6-6 combines with J gene TRBJ2-3, with D perhaps matching TRBD2 (6 bases). CDR1 is MNHNY and CDR2 is SVGAGI in the germline V gene (reference sequence). The CDR3 is made up of 13 amino acids. Trimming removed 8 bases at V and 3 bases at J, with 12 bases between. The CDR3 DNA reads TGTGCCAGCGTGTTGGGGGGTACAGATACGCAGTATTTT. Amino acid sequence: CASVLGGTDTQYF.

This chain links TRBV7-2 with TRBJ2-7; D remains unclear. V lost 2 bases and J lost 3, with 5 bases in between. The V gene's germline CDR1 is SGHTA and CDR2 FQGNSA. CDR3 length: 12 residues. The CDR3 reads CASSLYNYEQYF. The CDR3 bases are TGTGCCAGCAGCTTATATAACTACGAGCAGTACTTC.

This rearrangement joins TRBV7-9 to TRBJ2-3; tentative D call: TRBD1 (5 bases). Trimming removed 8 bases from V and 1 base from J, with 10 bases in between. The germline V gene has CDR1 SEHNR and CDR2 FQNEAQ (reference sequence). The CDR3 consists of 13 residues. In DNA, the CDR3 is TGTGCCAGCCTCGAGACAGGCACAGATACGCAGTATTTT. Protein: CASLETGTDTQYF. The complete variable domain, with remaining parts taken from reference TRBV7-9 and TRBJ2-3, reads DTGVSQNPRHKITKRGQNVTFRCDPISEHNRLYWYRQTLGQGPEFLTYFQNEAQLEKSRLLSDRFSAERPKGSFSTLEIQRTEQGDSAMYLCASLETGTDTQYFGPGTRLTVL.

V gene TRBV27 combines with J gene TRBJ1-6; TRBD1 matches at 7 bases. This CDR3 is built from 14 residues. Trimming at V came to 7 bases and at J to 3 bases, leaving 3 bases not matched to a gene. CDR1 is MNHEY, CDR2 SMNVEV, per germline (reference sequence). The CDR3 bases are TGTGCCAGCAAATACAGGGGCTATAATTCACCCCTCCACTTT. This encodes CASKYRGYNSPLHF.

This clone was counted a few times. The rearrangement links TRBV7-7 to TRBJ2-3; 9 bases are a match to TRBD1. After removal of 1 base from V and 2 bases from J, the junction contained 4 bases not matched to a gene. Germline CDR1 and CDR2: SSHAT and FNYEAQ (reference sequence). The CDR3 extends over 16 amino acids. CDR3 DNA: TGTGCCAGCAGCTTAGAGAGGGACAGGGACACAGATACGCAGTATTTT. Its protein is CASSLERDRDTDTQYF.

This chain links TRBV7-6 with TRBJ2-2; TRBD2 is a possible D gene (5 bases). This CDR3 contains 16 residues. Trimming removed 3 bases at V and 5 bases at J, with 16 bases between. Germline V gene lookup returns CDR1 SGHVS and CDR2 FNYEAQ. DNA of the CDR3: TGTGCCAGCAGCTTTAGATGGACTCTGAGGACCGGGGAGCTGTTTTTT. It is translated as CASSFRWTLRTGELFF.

The rearrangement links TRBV13 to TRBJ1-5; D uncertain. This CDR3 comprises 12 residues. V was cut by 5 bases and J by 3 bases, with 5 bases left in between. CDR1 is PRHDT, CDR2 FYEKMQ, per germline (reference sequence). CDR3 coding DNA: TGTGCCAGCAGCCTCCTCAATCAGCCCCAGCATTTT. Translating it yields CASSLLNQPQHF.

This clone was observed a few times. The chain couples TRBV29-1 to TRBJ2-5; D is unresolved. V was pared by 4 bases and J by 2 bases, with 14 bases between. The germline V gene has CDR1 SQVTM and CDR2 ANQGSEA. The CDR3 loop spans 14 amino acids. The CDR3, as DNA: TGCAGCGTTGTTTACACGAATGTACAAGAGACCCAGTACTTC. Its protein is CSVVYTNVQETQYF.

The rearrangement joins TRBV5-6 to TRBJ1-4; D may be TRBD1 (6 bases). Trimming removed 3 bases from V and 5 bases from J, with 11 bases in between. Germline V lookup: CDR1 SGHDT, CDR2 YYEEEE. The CDR3 sequence is 14 residues long. The CDR3 DNA reads TGTGCCAGCAGCTCGGGACAAAAAAATGAAAAACTGTTTTTT. The encoded protein is CASSSGQKNEKLFF.

The genes are TRBV18 and TRBJ2-3; 9 positions match TRBD1. This CDR3 is 17 amino acids long. Germline V gene sequence: CDR1 KGHSH, CDR2 LQKENI. J gave up 0 bases and V 2 bases, and 6 bases lay outside the gene matches. CDR3 sequence (DNA): TGTGCCAGCTCACCAGGTGCGGGACAGGGCAGCACAGATACGCAGTATTTT. This codes for CASSPGAGQGSTDTQYF.

The CDR3 nucleotides read TGTGCCAGCAGCGCCGTAGCGGGTACGCAGTATTTT. Translation: CASSAVAGTQYF. The V call is TRBV9, the J call TRBJ2-3; 7 bases map to TRBD2. CDR1 and CDR2 from the germline V gene are SGDLS and YYNGEE. CDR3 length equals 12 residues. With 3 bases clipped from V and 8 bases from J, the junction kept 3 bases outside the gene matches.

The V call is TRBV4-1, the J call TRBJ2-7, with D unclear. Looked up from germline, CDR1 is MGHRA and CDR2 is YSYEKL. The V and J ends lost 0 bases and 4 bases respectively, with 13 bases between them. This CDR3 is built from 15 residues. The CDR3 bases are TGCGCCAGCAGCCAAGATCCCCACAGCTTATACGAGCAGTACTTC. Amino acids: CASSQDPHSLYEQYF.

This chain connects TRBV10-3 to TRBJ2-1; D remains unclear. Germline CDR1 and CDR2: ENHRY and SYGVKD. CDR3 size: 13 residues. V was shortened by 2 bases and J by 4 bases, with 6 bases between the two germline ends. The CDR3 sequence is CAISEADYNEQFF. CDR3 DNA: TGTGCCATCAGTGAGGCAGATTACAATGAGCAGTTCTTC.

This chain uses TRBV6-1 with TRBJ1-1, with 7 bases matching TRBD1. Germline V gene data show CDR1 as MNHNS and CDR2 as SASEGT. The V gene end was trimmed by 4 bases and the J gene end by 1 base; junction bases not matched to a gene: 6. The CDR3 spans 15 residues. CDR3 in DNA: TGTGCCAGCAGTGCCCGACAGGGAGGGAACACTGAAGCTTTCTTT. It yields the protein CASSARQGGNTEAFF.

This clone occurred once. The identical CDR3 is also encoded by other nucleotide sequences in the sample. This rearrangement joins TRBV7-2 to TRBJ2-5; D call uncertain. The DNA end is more similar to TRBJ2-7, so the J call may be wrong. Germline V gene sequence: CDR1 SGHTA, CDR2 FQGNSA. This CDR3 comprises 11 residues. CDR3 loop: CASSLRYEQYF. CDR3 nucleotide sequence: TGTGCCAGCAGCTTGCGATACGAGCAGTACTTC.

The chain couples TRBV6-1 to TRBJ2-3, with D perhaps matching TRBD1 (6 bases). CDR1 and CDR2 from the germline V gene are MNHNS and SASEGT. V lost 6 bases and J lost 0, with 7 bases in between. The CDR3 totals 13 residues. CDR3 bases: TGTGCCAGCAGGGGACACAGCACAGATACGCAGTATTTT. Its translation is CASRGHSTDTQYF.

The rearrangement uses TRBV6-5 and TRBJ1-3; D may be TRBD1 (5 bases). Per germline, CDR1 MNHEY and CDR2 SVGAGI. The CDR3 length is 16 residues. Trimming took off 4 bases at V and 4 bases at J, with 17 bases between the two ends. CDR3 in amino acids: CASSFSPGRDGNTIYF. DNA of the CDR3: TGTGCCAGCAGTTTCTCCCCGGGGAGGGACGGAAACACCATATATTTT.

V usage is TRBV4-1 and J usage is TRBJ2-7; 11 bases are shared with TRBD1. The CDR3 runs to 16 residues. CDR1 is MGHRA, CDR2 YSYEKL, per germline. V shed 1 base and J 1 base; nucleotides not matched to a gene: 3. The CDR3, as DNA: TGCGCCAGCAGCCAAGCAGGACAGGGGGCGTCCTACGAGCAGTACTTC. Translated: CASSQAGQGASYEQYF.

In DNA, the CDR3 is TGTGCCAGTAGCTCCAGGGCCGACGAGCAGTACTTC. It encodes CASSSRADEQYF. This chain joins TRBV19 and TRBJ2-7; a weak D match, TRBD1 (5 bases). This CDR3 is built from 12 residues. Germline CDR1 is LNHDA and CDR2 is SQIVND (reference sequence). Trimming removed 6 bases at V and 5 bases at J, with 11 bases between.

The V gene is TRBV6-1, the J gene TRBJ2-7, with TRBD1 as a possible D gene (6 bases). Trimming pared 5 bases from V and 0 bases from J, leaving 14 bases between. The CDR3 runs to 15 residues. The germline V gene has CDR1 MNHNS and CDR2 SASEGT. This CDR3 reads CASSNRDTLSYEQYF. CDR3 sequence (DNA): TGTGCCAGCAGTAACAGGGACACGCTCTCCTACGAGCAGTACTTC.

The chain employs TRBV7-2 and TRBJ2-2; 8 bases fit TRBD2. In germline, CDR1 is SGHTA, CDR2 FQGNSA. The CDR3 covers 18 residues. V gave up 1 base and J gave up 4 bases; unmatched junction bases: 11. The CDR3 DNA sequence: TGTGCCAGCAGCTTAGTAGGCGGCAGCGGGAGATTCACCGGGGAGCTGTTTTTT. It specifies CASSLVGGSGRFTGELFF.

V usage is TRBV7-9 and J usage is TRBJ1-1; D possibly corresponds to TRBD1 (6 bases). The CDR3 is 12 residues long. The V end lost 5 bases, the J end lost 6 bases, and 10 bases lay between the germline ends. Germline CDR1 SEHNR, CDR2 FQNEAQ (reference sequence). CDR3 bases: TGTGCCAGCAGCATCGGACAGCCTGAAGCTTTCTTT. Encoded protein: CASSIGQPEAFF.

This clone turned up a few times. The genes are TRBV10-3 and TRBJ2-1; 7 bases map to TRBD1. From germline, CDR1 is ENHRY and CDR2 SYGVKD. This CDR3 has 13 amino acids. Losses at the gene ends were 11 bases for V and 3 bases for J; bases not matched to a gene: 7. This chain's CDR3 is CAANSGGYNEQFF. In DNA form, the CDR3 reads TGTGCCGCCAATTCAGGGGGCTACAATGAGCAGTTCTTC.

This sequence joins TRBV5-1 and TRBJ2-7; a weak D match, TRBD1 (6 bases). Trimming left V 7 bases short and J 1 base short, with 15 bases between. Germline assignment: CDR1 SGHRS and CDR2 YFSETQ. The CDR3 length is 14 residues. The CDR3 sequence is CASGPRQDSYEQYF. CDR3 DNA: TGCGCCAGCGGGCCCAGACAGGATTCCTACGAGCAGTACTTC. The full variable domain, completed using reference TRBV5-1 and TRBJ2-7, is KAGVTQTPRYLIKTRGQQVTLSCSPISGHRSVSWYQQTPGQGLQFLFEYFSETQRNKGNFPGRFSGRQFSNSRSEMNVSTLELGDSALYLCASGPRQDSYEQYFGPGTRLTVT.

This clone was detected only once. The chain combines TRBV6-6 with TRBJ1-5; 9 nucleotides match TRBD1. This CDR3 comprises 16 residues. Germline V gives CDR1 MNHNY, CDR2 SVGAGI (reference sequence). V trimming: 6 bases; J trimming: 0 bases; junction bases outside the gene matches: 6. CDR3 coding DNA: TGTGCCAGCAGAAAGGGACAGGGCGTTAGCAATCAGCCCCAGCATTTT. Translated, it gives CASRKGQGVSNQPQHF.

As to this clone: This may come from a read error, since a much larger clone is one base off. V is TRBV6-6 and J is TRBJ1-1; 9 bases line up with TRBD1. The CDR3 is 13 residues long. Looked up from germline, CDR1 is MNHNY and CDR2 is SVGAGI (reference sequence). V was clipped by 5 bases and J by 4 bases; unmatched bases: 2. This chain's CDR3 is CASSRQGGTEAFF. In DNA form, the CDR3 reads TGTGCCAGCAGTCGACAGGGGGGCACTGAAGCTTTCTTT.